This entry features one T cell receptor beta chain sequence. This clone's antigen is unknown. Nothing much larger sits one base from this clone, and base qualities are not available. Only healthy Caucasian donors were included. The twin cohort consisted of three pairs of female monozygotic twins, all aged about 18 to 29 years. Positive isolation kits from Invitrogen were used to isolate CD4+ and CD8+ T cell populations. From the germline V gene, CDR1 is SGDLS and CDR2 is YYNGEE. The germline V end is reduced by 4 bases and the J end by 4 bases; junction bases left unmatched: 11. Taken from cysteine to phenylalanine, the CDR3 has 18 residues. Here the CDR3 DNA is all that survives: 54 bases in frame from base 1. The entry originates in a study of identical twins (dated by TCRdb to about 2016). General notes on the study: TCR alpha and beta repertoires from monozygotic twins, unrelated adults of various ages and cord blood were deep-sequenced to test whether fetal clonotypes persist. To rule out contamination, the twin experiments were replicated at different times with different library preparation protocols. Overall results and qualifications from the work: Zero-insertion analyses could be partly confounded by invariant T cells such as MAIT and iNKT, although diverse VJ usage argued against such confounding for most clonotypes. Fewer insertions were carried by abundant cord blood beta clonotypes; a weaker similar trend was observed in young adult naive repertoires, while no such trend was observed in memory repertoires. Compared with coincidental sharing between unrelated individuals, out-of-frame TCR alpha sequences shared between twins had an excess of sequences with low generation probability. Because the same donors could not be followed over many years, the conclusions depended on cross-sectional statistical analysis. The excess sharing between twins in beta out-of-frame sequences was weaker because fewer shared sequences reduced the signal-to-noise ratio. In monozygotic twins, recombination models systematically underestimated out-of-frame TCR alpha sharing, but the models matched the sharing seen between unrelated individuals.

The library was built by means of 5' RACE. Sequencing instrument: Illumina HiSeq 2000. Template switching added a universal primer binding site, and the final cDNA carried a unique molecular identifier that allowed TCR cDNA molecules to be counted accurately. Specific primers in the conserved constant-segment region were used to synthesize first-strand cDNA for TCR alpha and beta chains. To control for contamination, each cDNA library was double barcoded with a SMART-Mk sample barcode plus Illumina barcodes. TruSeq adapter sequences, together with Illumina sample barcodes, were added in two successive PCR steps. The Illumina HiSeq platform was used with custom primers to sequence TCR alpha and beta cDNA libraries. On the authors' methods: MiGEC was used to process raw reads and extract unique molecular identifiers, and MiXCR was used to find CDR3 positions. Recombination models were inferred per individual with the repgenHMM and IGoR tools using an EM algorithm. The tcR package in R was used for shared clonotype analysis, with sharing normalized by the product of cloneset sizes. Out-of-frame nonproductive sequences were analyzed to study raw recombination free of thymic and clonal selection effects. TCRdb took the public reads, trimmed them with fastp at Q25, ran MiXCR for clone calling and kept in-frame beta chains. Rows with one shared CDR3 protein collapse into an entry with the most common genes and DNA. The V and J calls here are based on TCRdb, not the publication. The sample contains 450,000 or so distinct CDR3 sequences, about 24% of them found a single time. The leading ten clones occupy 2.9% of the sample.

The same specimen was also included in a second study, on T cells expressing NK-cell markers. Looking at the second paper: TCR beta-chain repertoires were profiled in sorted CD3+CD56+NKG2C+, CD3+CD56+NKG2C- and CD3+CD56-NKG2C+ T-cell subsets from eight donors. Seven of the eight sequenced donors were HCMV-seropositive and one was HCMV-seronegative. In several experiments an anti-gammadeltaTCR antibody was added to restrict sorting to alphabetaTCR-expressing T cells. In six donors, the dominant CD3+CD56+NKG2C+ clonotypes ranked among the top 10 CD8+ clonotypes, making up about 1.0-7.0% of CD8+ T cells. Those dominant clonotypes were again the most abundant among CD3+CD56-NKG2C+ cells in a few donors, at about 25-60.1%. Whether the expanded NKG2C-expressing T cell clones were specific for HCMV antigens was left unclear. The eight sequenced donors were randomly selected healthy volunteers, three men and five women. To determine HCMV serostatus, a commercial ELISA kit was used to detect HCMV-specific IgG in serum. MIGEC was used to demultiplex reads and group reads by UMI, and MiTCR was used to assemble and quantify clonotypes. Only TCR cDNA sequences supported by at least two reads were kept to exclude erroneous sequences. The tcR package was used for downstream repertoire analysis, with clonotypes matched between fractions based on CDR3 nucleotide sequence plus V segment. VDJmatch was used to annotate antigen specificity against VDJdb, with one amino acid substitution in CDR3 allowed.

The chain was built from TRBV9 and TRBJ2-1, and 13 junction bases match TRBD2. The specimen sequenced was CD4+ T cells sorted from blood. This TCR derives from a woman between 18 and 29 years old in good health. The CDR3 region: CASSLRTSGRAGYNEQFF. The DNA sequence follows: TGTGCCAGCAGCCTCCGGACTAGCGGGAGAGCGGGGTACAATGAGCAGTTCTTC.